This paragraph covers one T cell receptor (beta chain) sequence. The antigen is not known. All patients were mismatch repair deficient, assessed by either PCR or immunohistochemistry. TCR sequencing covered a few patients who responded to pembrolizumab. CDR3 length: 18 amino acids. Profiled with immunoSEQ multiplex PCR; TCRdb holds only in-frame clones, not every one. The sample holds some 85,000 clones, 80% to 90% seen once. These data are taken from a study of PD-1 blockade in mismatch repair-deficient tumors. The wider study: Enrolled about 2012-2016, patients had progressing, pretreated mismatch repair-deficient cancers of 11 to 13 types.

Findings and limits, study-wide: Tumor-resident clones, often undetectable pretreatment in blood, expanded then contracted after pembrolizumab.

The clonotype originates from an adult with mismatch repair-deficient cancer. The V call is TRBV21-1, the J call TRBJ2-1; TRBD2 is the table's D call, not checked against the DNA. TRBV21-1 is a known pseudogene. Sequencing used peripheral blood, obtained 44 weeks after starting pembrolizumab. The chain's CDR3 is CASSKINTSGRLGNEQFF. CDR3 DNA: TGTGCCAGCAGCAAAATTAATACTAGCGGGAGATTAGGCAATGAGCAGTTCTTC.